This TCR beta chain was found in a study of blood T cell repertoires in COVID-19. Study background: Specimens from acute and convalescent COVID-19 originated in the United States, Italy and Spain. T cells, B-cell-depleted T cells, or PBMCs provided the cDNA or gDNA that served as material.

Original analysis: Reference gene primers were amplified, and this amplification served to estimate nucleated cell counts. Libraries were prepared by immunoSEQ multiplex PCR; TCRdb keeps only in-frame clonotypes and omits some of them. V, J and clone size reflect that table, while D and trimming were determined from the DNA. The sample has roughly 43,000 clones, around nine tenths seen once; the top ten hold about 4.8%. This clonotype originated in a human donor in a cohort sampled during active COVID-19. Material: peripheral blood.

The CDR3 bases are TGCGCCAGCAGCCCACAGGACAGGAGTTCGGAGACCCAGTACTTC. It codes for CASSPQDRSSETQYF. The chain is built from TRBV5-1 and TRBJ2-5, with 7 positions matching TRBD1. Unmatched junction bases numbered 11, after V lost 4 bases and J lost 5 bases. Per germline, CDR1 SGHRS and CDR2 YFSETQ. CDR3 length: 15 residues. The entire variable domain, with the rest obtained from reference TRBV5-1 and TRBJ2-5, is as follows: KAGVTQTPRYLIKTRGQQVTLSCSPISGHRSVSWYQQTPGQGLQFLFEYFSETQRNKGNFPGRFSGRQFSNSRSEMNVSTLELGDSALYLCASSPQDRSSETQYFGPGTRLLVL.